Each of the 20 T cell receptor beta chains below was sequenced from the same sample in a study of CD8 T cells in Susac syndrome. Random-hexamer reverse transcription was applied to about 0.45 to 1 ug RNA. One entry per CDR3 protein results from TCRdb running MiXCR on the immunoSEQ multiplex PCR reads. The sample has under 200,000 distinct CDR3 sequences; about 92% are singletons. The specimen sequenced was CD4+ T cells from PBMCs. The receptors come from a human donor in good health.

The chain uses TRBV5-8 and TRBJ2-7, with D perhaps TRBD2 (5 bases). The V end lost 4 bases, the J end lost 0 bases, and 20 bases lay between the germline ends. Germline values: CDR1 SGHTS, CDR2 YDEGEE. The CDR3 runs to 17 residues. The DNA for the CDR3 is TGTGCCAGCAGCCTCGGTGGCGGGCGACTTATCTCCTACGAGCAGTACTTC. Residues: CASSLGGGRLISYEQYF.

The V gene is TRBV20-1, the J gene TRBJ1-5; TRBD1 matches 11 bases. Per germline, CDR1 DFQATT and CDR2 SNEGSKA (reference sequence). After removal of 0 bases from V and 5 bases from J, the junction contained 6 bases not matched to a gene. The CDR3 sequence is 16 residues long. CDR3 in DNA: TGCAGTGCTAGAGATTCTGGGACAGGGGGTGATCAGCCCCAGCATTTT. This translates into CSARDSGTGGDQPQHF.

V gene TRBV14 combines with J gene TRBJ2-7; perhaps TRBD2 as D (6 bases). The CDR3 length is 13 residues. Trimming shortened V by 4 bases and J by 3 bases, and 10 bases separated the two germline ends. Germline V gene sequence: CDR1 SGHDN, CDR2 FVKESK. The CDR3 region is CASSRGEVYEQYF. DNA of the CDR3: TGTGCCAGCAGCCGCGGGGAGGTCTACGAGCAGTACTTC. The variable domain in full, with the rest retrieved from reference TRBV14 and TRBJ2-7, is EAGVTQFPSHSVIEKGQTVTLRCDPISGHDNLYWYRRVMGKEIKFLLHFVKESKQDESGMPNNRFLAERTGGTYSTLKVQPAELEDSGVYFCASSRGEVYEQYFGPGTRLTVT.

This chain links TRBV7-9 with TRBJ2-3, with 7 bases aligning to TRBD1. The junction had 4 bases not matched to a gene; V was cut back by 5 bases and J by 2 bases. The CDR3 is made up of 14 amino acids. CDR1 is SEHNR and CDR2 is FQNEAQ in the germline V gene (reference sequence). CDR3: CASSADRVTDTQYF. CDR3 nucleotides: TGTGCCAGCAGCGCTGACAGGGTCACAGATACGCAGTATTTT.

This chain joins TRBV7-9 and TRBJ2-7, with D perhaps matching TRBD1 or TRBD2 (6 bases each). Germline V gives CDR1 SEHNR, CDR2 FQNEAQ (reference sequence). The V gene lost 4 bases and the J gene lost 5 bases, with 9 bases spanning the gap. This CDR3 comprises 12 residues. The CDR3 loop reads CASSWRGDEQYF. The CDR3 DNA is TGTGCCAGCAGCTGGAGGGGGGACGAGCAGTACTTC. Full variable domain (missing parts from reference TRBV7-9 and TRBJ2-7): DTGVSQNPRHKITKRGQNVTFRCDPISEHNRLYWYRQTLGQGPEFLTYFQNEAQLEKSRLLSDRFSAERPKGSFSTLEIQRTEQGDSAMYLCASSWRGDEQYFGPGTRLTVT.

This chain links TRBV6-5 with TRBJ1-5; D is uncertain. The CDR3 sequence is 14 residues long. With 2 bases removed from V and 4 bases from J, the gap between germline ends came to 9 bases. CDR1 and CDR2 (germline): MNHEY, SVGAGI. The CDR3 DNA is TGTGCCAGCAGTTACGGACCGAATAATCAGCCCCAGCATTTT. It translates to CASSYGPNNQPQHF.

The chain links TRBV20-1 to TRBJ1-2; TRBD1 matches 7 bases. This CDR3 is 15 amino acids long. The V and J ends lost 4 bases and 0 bases, in that order; junction bases with no gene match: 8. In germline, CDR1 is DFQATT, CDR2 SNEGSKA (reference sequence). The CDR3 here is CSAKGAGSSNYGYTF. The CDR3 DNA reads TGCAGTGCTAAGGGGGCAGGGAGCTCTAACTATGGCTACACCTTC.

The chain couples TRBV2 to TRBJ1-2; perhaps TRBD1 as D (5 bases). The CDR3 extends over 12 amino acids. Germline V gene data show CDR1 as SNHLY and CDR2 as FYNNEI. Trimming cost V 7 bases and J 4 bases, with 10 bases left between them. The CDR3 region has the DNA TGTGCCAGCAAACAGGCTATCTATGGCTACACCTTC. Translating it yields CASKQAIYGYTF.

The rearrangement links TRBV20-1 to TRBJ2-5; D could derive from TRBD1 or TRBD2 (5 bases each). Germline lookup yields CDR1 DFQATT and CDR2 SNEGSKA (reference sequence). V dropped 6 bases and J dropped 3 bases, with 11 bases sitting between them. The length of the CDR3 is 12 residues. The CDR3 DNA reads TGCAGTGCAACCCGGGGCGAAGAGACCCAGTACTTC. Translated, it gives CSATRGEETQYF.

The V and J genes are TRBV12-3 or TRBV12-4 and TRBJ1-1; 8 bases are a match to TRBD1. The CDR3 length is 14 residues. The ends lost 5 bases at V and 5 bases at J; junction bases unmatched: 7. The CDR3, as DNA: TGTGCCAGCAGTACCGGGACAGGAGAGACTGAAGCTTTCTTT. Translated, it gives CASSTGTGETEAFF.

The rearrangement links TRBV4-2 to TRBJ2-7; possible D gene TRBD1, 5 bases. The CDR3 contains 18 residues. Germline V gene sequence: CDR1 LGHNA, CDR2 YNFKEQ. The germline V and J ends were trimmed by 1 base and 3 bases, with 22 bases remaining between them. CDR3 coding DNA: TGTGCCAGCAGCCAAGGGGCAGGGTATCTTTCAACCAACTACGAGCAGTACTTC. This encodes CASSQGAGYLSTNYEQYF.

This chain links TRBV5-4 with TRBJ1-1; D remains unclear. Trimming took off 1 base at V and 1 base at J, with 8 bases between the two ends. Germline-derived CDR1 and CDR2 are SGHNT and YYREEE (reference sequence). This CDR3 comprises 14 residues. CDR3 sequence: CASSLSKWNTEAFF. CDR3 nucleotides: TGTGCCAGCAGCTTGAGTAAGTGGAACACTGAAGCTTTCTTT.

V is TRBV6-2 or TRBV6-3 and J is TRBJ2-3; D is perhaps TRBD1 (5 bases). There are 15 residues in the CDR3. CDR1 is MNHEY, CDR2 SVGEGT, per germline. V lost 5 bases and J lost 2, with 14 bases in between. The CDR3 here is CASSARVSSTDTQYF. DNA of the CDR3: TGTGCCAGCAGTGCCAGGGTATCTTCCACAGATACGCAGTATTTT.

Only one count was recorded for this clonotype. The V and J genes are TRBV3-1 and TRBJ2-1; D gene ambiguous. The germline V gene encodes CDR1 LGHDT and CDR2 YNNKEL (reference sequence). V dropped 3 bases and J dropped 12 bases, with 12 bases sitting between them. The CDR3 runs to 12 residues. CDR3 nucleotide sequence: TGTGCCAGCAGCCACTCTCACCTGGGGCAGTTCTTC. As protein: CASSHSHLGQFF.

In this sample, this clonotype turned up once. The chain joins TRBV30 to TRBJ1-2; 7 bases map to TRBD1. This CDR3 region has 13 residues. V gave up 0 bases and J gave up 8 bases; unmatched junction bases: 6. Germline lookup yields CDR1 GTSNPN and CDR2 SVGIG (reference sequence). The CDR3 DNA is TGTGCCTGGAGTGTTGTACAGGGGCTGGGCTACACCTTC. Its protein is CAWSVVQGLGYTF.

The chain couples TRBV2 to TRBJ2-7; the D is unclear. Germline V gene sequence: CDR1 SNHLY, CDR2 FYNNEI. This CDR3 has 14 amino acids. Trimming pared 4 bases from V and 2 bases from J, leaving 12 bases between. Here the CDR3 reads CASSGEKITYEQYF. The DNA for the CDR3 is TGTGCCAGCAGTGGGGAAAAAATTACCTACGAGCAGTACTTC. Full variable domain (remainder filled in from reference TRBV2 and TRBJ2-7): EPEVTQTPSHQVTQMGQEVILRCVPISNHLYFYWYRQILGQKVEFLVSFYNNEISEKSEIFDDQFSVERPDGSNFTLKIRSTKLEDSAMYFCASSGEKITYEQYFGPGTRLTVT.

This clonotype was seen a single time. The J gene is TRBJ2-2, the V gene TRBV7-3, with D maybe TRBD2 (6 bases). The CDR3 is 16 amino acids. Between the trimmed V and J ends, which lost 6 bases and 4 bases, there was a span of 18 bases. The germline CDR1 and CDR2 sequences are SGHTA and FQGTGA. CDR3 sequence reads: CASSINGGTATGELFF. CDR3 bases: TGTGCCAGCAGTATTAATGGCGGGACTGCCACCGGGGAGCTGTTTTTT. The full variable domain, in which reference TRBV7-3 and TRBJ2-2 provide the parts outside the CDR3, is GAGVSQTPSNKVTEKGKYVELRCDPISGHTALYWYRQSLGQGPEFLIYFQGTGAADDSGLPNDRFFAVRPEGSVSTLKIQRTERGDSAVYLCASSINGGTATGELFFGEGSRLTVL.

The V and J genes are TRBV5-1 and TRBJ2-1, with 12 bases identical to TRBD2. Trimming cost V 3 bases and J 10 bases; bases outside gene matches: 5. The germline gives CDR1 SGHRS, CDR2 YFSETQ. The CDR3 covers 14 residues. The CDR3: CASSSLAGGGEQFF. Here the CDR3 DNA reads TGCGCCAGCAGCTCACTAGCGGGAGGCGGCGAGCAGTTCTTC.

This chain joins TRBV5-1 and TRBJ2-7, with D unclear. Germline CDR1 SGHRS, CDR2 YFSETQ. V was pared by 2 bases and J by 12 bases, with 21 bases between. The CDR3 contains 14 residues. DNA for the CDR3: TGCGCCAGCAGCTTCCAATCGGGCGGAGCCCAGGCGTACTTC. Translated, it gives CASSFQSGGAQAYF. Full variable domain (outside the CDR3, taken from reference TRBV5-1 and TRBJ2-7): KAGVTQTPRYLIKTRGQQVTLSCSPISGHRSVSWYQQTPGQGLQFLFEYFSETQRNKGNFPGRFSGRQFSNSRSEMNVSTLELGDSALYLCASSFQSGGAQAYFGPGTRLTVT.

This chain joins TRBV5-4 and TRBJ1-2; D is perhaps TRBD1 (5 bases). V was shortened by 0 bases and J by 7 bases, with 10 bases between the two germline ends. Germline CDR1 is SGHNT and CDR2 is YYREEE (reference sequence). The CDR3 is 13 residues long. This chain's CDR3 is CASSLVREAGYTF. In DNA, the CDR3 is TGTGCCAGCAGCTTGGTCAGGGAGGCTGGCTACACCTTC.